These 29 T cell receptor beta chains were all obtained from the same sample, sequenced in a study of cytomegalovirus exposure and HLA in healthy donors. Both 60 Vbeta primers and 13 Jbeta primers went into the PCR. Clones were sequenced by immunoSEQ multiplex PCR, and TCRdb holds only the in-frame ones, with some missing. The sample includes 60,000 to 70,000 clones, approximately 71% of them seen just once. Material: PBMCs. All receptors derive from a woman in her thirties or forties in good health and CMV-seropositive.

The chain uses TRBV29-1 and TRBJ2-2; D might be TRBD2 (6 bases). Germline-derived CDR1 and CDR2 are SQVTM and ANQGSEA. With 6 bases removed from V and 5 bases from J, the gap between germline ends came to 16 bases. CDR3 size: 14 residues. CDR3 nucleotides: TGCAGCGTCCCCGGGGCAGGAGGGACCGGGGAGCTGTTTTTT. It codes for CSVPGAGGTGELFF.

The rearrangement joins TRBV27 to TRBJ1-5; D is undetermined. The CDR3 length is 13 residues. Germline V gives CDR1 MNHEY, CDR2 SMNVEV (reference sequence). The V gene lost 10 bases and the J gene lost 14 bases, with 24 bases spanning the gap. The DNA of the CDR3 is TGTGCCAACAGCCTAACCCCCATGGCTAGTAAGCATTTT. Amino acids: CANSLTPMASKHF.

V usage is TRBV5-6 and J usage is TRBJ2-5; tentative D call: TRBD2 (5 bases). V lost 2 bases and J 2 bases, leaving 13 bases between the germline ends. CDR1 SGHDT and CDR2 YYEEEE come from the germline V gene. The CDR3 totals 15 residues. CDR3 residues: CASSFALGVQETQYF. The CDR3 DNA reads TGTGCCAGCAGCTTCGCGCTGGGAGTGCAAGAGACCCAGTACTTC. Full variable domain (outside the CDR3, taken from reference TRBV5-6 and TRBJ2-5): DAGVTQSPTHLIKTRGQQVTLRCSPKSGHDTVSWYQQALGQGPQFIFQYYEEEERQRGNFPDRFSGHQFPNYSSELNVNALLLGDSALYLCASSFALGVQETQYFGPGTRLLVL.

This clone came up a few times. V usage is TRBV5-6 and J usage is TRBJ1-1, with TRBD1 matching 7 bases. CDR1 SGHDT and CDR2 YYEEEE come from the germline V gene. Trimming at V came to 4 bases and at J to 1 base, leaving 1 base not matched to a gene. This CDR3 contains 13 residues. CDR3 DNA sequence: TGTGCCAGCAGCCCAGGGGGGAACACTGAAGCTTTCTTT. This sequence encodes CASSPGGNTEAFF.

This clone has just one count. V is TRBV2 and J is TRBJ2-2, with D unclear. V gave up 1 base and J gave up 3 bases, with 9 bases separating them. The germline gives CDR1 SNHLY, CDR2 FYNNEI. The CDR3 totals 15 residues. CDR3 residues: CASSEVQADTGELFF. The DNA for the CDR3 is TGTGCCAGCAGTGAAGTGCAGGCCGACACCGGGGAGCTGTTTTTT.

CDR3 region: CASSPGTSGDNEQFF. CDR3 coding DNA: TGCGCCAGCAGCCCCGGGACTAGCGGAGACAATGAGCAGTTCTTC. The chain combines TRBV5-1 with TRBJ2-1; 11 nucleotides align to TRBD2. The CDR3 spans 15 residues. Germline lookup yields CDR1 SGHRS and CDR2 YFSETQ. The J segment lost 5 bases and the V segment lost 4 bases, leaving 5 bases of the junction unmatched. Supplemented by reference TRBV5-1 and TRBJ2-1, the full variable domain reads KAGVTQTPRYLIKTRGQQVTLSCSPISGHRSVSWYQQTPGQGLQFLFEYFSETQRNKGNFPGRFSGRQFSNSRSEMNVSTLELGDSALYLCASSPGTSGDNEQFFGPGTRLTVL.

This chain links TRBV13 with TRBJ1-1; 8 bases agree with TRBD1. The CDR3 has 12 residues. The germline CDR1 and CDR2 sequences are PRHDT and FYEKMQ (reference sequence). Germline trimming cut 5 bases from V and 9 bases from J; bases unmatched to any gene: 5. The CDR3 coding sequence is TGTGCCAGCAGCCTGGGACAGGCCCAAGCTTTCTTT. Translation: CASSLGQAQAFF.

The chain carries TRBV7-9 and TRBJ1-2; 9 bases are shared with TRBD1. The length of the CDR3 is 13 residues. With V trimmed by 5 bases and J by 6 bases, 4 bases remained unmatched. From germline, CDR1 is SEHNR and CDR2 FQNEAQ (reference sequence). The chain's CDR3 is CASSTDRGNGYTF. DNA for the CDR3: TGTGCCAGCAGCACGGACAGGGGCAATGGCTACACCTTC.

This chain links TRBV29-1 with TRBJ2-3; 9 nucleotides agree with TRBD1. The germline gives CDR1 SQVTM, CDR2 ANQGSEA. The CDR3 is 14 residues long. Unmatched junction bases numbered 9, after V lost 6 bases and J lost 5 bases. The CDR3 region is CSVLWTGEGDTQYF. Here the CDR3 DNA reads TGCAGCGTACTTTGGACAGGGGAGGGAGATACGCAGTATTTT.

This clone was observed a few times. The chain couples TRBV19 to TRBJ1-2; 9 bases agree with TRBD1. CDR1 is LNHDA and CDR2 is SQIVND in the germline V gene (reference sequence). After removal of 4 bases from V and 9 bases from J, the junction contained 12 bases not matched to a gene. The CDR3 consists of 15 residues. DNA of the CDR3: TGTGCCAGTAGTACCTGGACAGGGGCCGCTGGAAGCTACACCTTC. Translation: CASSTWTGAAGSYTF. The full variable domain, in which reference TRBV19 and TRBJ1-2 provide the parts outside the CDR3, is DGGITQSPKYLFRKEGQNVTLSCEQNLNHDAMYWYRQDPGQGLRLIYYSQIVNDFQKGDIAEGYSVSREKKESFPLTVTSAQKNPTAFYLCASSTWTGAAGSYTFGSGTRLTVV.

This clone has only one observation. The rearrangement uses TRBV27 and TRBJ2-1, with 7 bases lining up with TRBD2. This CDR3 spans 16 amino acids. The germline CDR1 and CDR2 sequences are MNHEY and SMNVEV (reference sequence). The junction had 9 bases not matched to a gene; V was cut back by 5 bases and J by 2 bases. The CDR3 sequence: CASSPQWGGTYNEQFF. CDR3 DNA: TGTGCCAGCAGTCCTCAATGGGGGGGTACCTACAATGAGCAGTTCTTC.

This sequence joins TRBV2 and TRBJ2-7, with D uncertain. V was clipped by 3 bases and J by 3 bases, with 6 bases between them. CDR1 and CDR2 (germline): SNHLY, FYNNEI. CDR3 length equals 12 residues. The CDR3 bases are TGTGCCAGCAGTGATGGCGGCTACGAGCAGTACTTC. It yields the protein CASSDGGYEQYF.

The CDR3 nucleotides are TGTGCCAGCAGTTCCTCACCAGGATCACCCCTCCACTTT. Protein sequence: CASSSSPGSPLHF. This chain uses TRBV27 with TRBJ1-6; D remains ambiguous. Trimming took 4 bases from V and 10 from J, leaving 11 bases between them. This CDR3 contains 13 residues. Per germline, CDR1 MNHEY and CDR2 SMNVEV (reference sequence).

The genes are TRBV5-4 and TRBJ1-2, with D maybe TRBD1 (5 bases). CDR3 length: 12 amino acids. V gave up 0 bases and J gave up 6 bases, with 6 bases separating them. Germline V gene lookup returns CDR1 SGHNT and CDR2 YYREEE (reference sequence). DNA of the CDR3: TGTGCCAGCAGCTTGGGACAGAATGGCTACACCTTC. Translating it yields CASSLGQNGYTF. The whole variable domain, filled in from reference TRBV5-4 and TRBJ1-2, reads ETGVTQSPTHLIKTRGQQVTLRCSSQSGHNTVSWYQQALGQGPQFIFQYYREEENGRGNFPPRFSGLQFPNYSSELNVNALELDDSALYLCASSLGQNGYTFGSGTRLTVV.

The chain has TRBV7-8 and TRBJ2-1, with 8 bases identical to TRBD2. The ends lost 5 bases at V and 8 bases at J; junction bases unmatched: 8. Germline CDR1 and CDR2: SGHVS and FQNEAQ. The CDR3 totals 14 residues. In nucleotides, the CDR3 is TGTGCCAGCAGCACACTAGCGGTGGGAGATGAGCAGTTCTTC. It yields the protein CASSTLAVGDEQFF.

V gene TRBV4-1 combines with J gene TRBJ1-5; D perhaps matches TRBD1 (5 bases). Trimming took off 2 bases at V and 0 bases at J, with 8 bases between the two ends. The germline gives CDR1 MGHRA, CDR2 YSYEKL. The length of the CDR3 is 15 residues. CDR3 bases: TGCGCCAGCAGCCAATTAGACAGTAGCAATCAGCCCCAGCATTTT. Amino acid sequence: CASSQLDSSNQPQHF.

The gene calls are TRBV30 and TRBJ2-1; D is ambiguous. Trimming took off 4 bases at V and 5 bases at J, with 9 bases between the two ends. This CDR3 region has 12 residues. Looked up from germline, CDR1 is GTSNPN and CDR2 is SVGIG (reference sequence). CDR3 loop: CAWTRADNEQFF. CDR3 sequence (DNA): TGTGCCTGGACGAGAGCTGACAATGAGCAGTTCTTC.

This chain connects TRBV7-2 to TRBJ2-3; TRBD2 aligns across 12 bases. V dropped 1 base and J dropped 2; count of bases not matched to a gene: 4. This CDR3 spans 17 amino acids. Germline V lookup: CDR1 SGHTA, CDR2 FQGNSA. CDR3 protein: CASSLELAGGFTDTQYF. The CDR3 coding sequence is TGTGCCAGCAGCTTAGAACTAGCGGGGGGATTCACAGATACGCAGTATTTT. The variable domain in full, completed from reference TRBV7-2 and TRBJ2-3, reads GAGVSQSPSNKVTEKGKDVELRCDPISGHTALYWYRQSLGQGLEFLIYFQGNSAPDKSGLPSDRFSAERTGGSVSTLTIQRTQQEDSAVYLCASSLELAGGFTDTQYFGPGTRLTVL.

The DNA of the CDR3 is TGCGCCAGCAGCCCACCGGGACAGGCCTACGAGCAGTACTTC. Its protein is CASSPPGQAYEQYF. The rearrangement uses TRBV5-1 and TRBJ2-7, with 8 bases that match TRBD1. V lost 4 bases to trimming and J lost 2 bases; unmatched junction nucleotides: 5. Germline values: CDR1 SGHRS, CDR2 YFSETQ. CDR3 length: 14 amino acids.

The chain has TRBV27 and TRBJ2-6; a weak D match, TRBD2 (6 bases). The CDR3 sequence is 15 residues long. CDR1 and CDR2 (germline): MNHEY, SMNVEV (reference sequence). Deletions cut 6 bases from V and 3 bases from J, with 12 bases between. The CDR3: CASRRGGGGANVLTF. CDR3 coding DNA: TGTGCCAGCAGACGGGGAGGTGGTGGGGCCAACGTCCTGACTTTC.

V gene TRBV18 combines with J gene TRBJ2-2; 9 nucleotides line up with TRBD1. Germline V lookup: CDR1 KGHSH, CDR2 LQKENI. This CDR3 region has 17 residues. With V trimmed by 0 bases and J by 5 bases, 7 bases remained unmatched. Written as DNA, the CDR3 is TGTGCCAGCTCACCACCGTTAGGGGACAGGGTGACCGGGGAGCTGTTTTTT. Translating gives CASSPPLGDRVTGELFF.

This clone was recorded a few times. The chain recombines TRBV29-1 with TRBJ2-3; D is possibly TRBD1 (5 bases). This CDR3 region has 14 residues. The V gene lost 3 bases and the J gene lost 2 bases, with 12 bases spanning the gap. Germline assignment: CDR1 SQVTM and CDR2 ANQGSEA. Here the CDR3 DNA reads TGCAGCGTTGAGGGGCAGGTCGTCACAGATACGCAGTATTTT. Translation gives CSVEGQVVTDTQYF.

The chain is built from TRBV11-2 and TRBJ1-1; D is unclear. Germline lookup yields CDR1 SGHAT and CDR2 FQNNGV. The CDR3 length is 14 residues. V lost 6 bases, J lost 0 bases, and 11 bases lay in between. The CDR3 is CASRPGVLNTEAFF. As DNA, the CDR3 is TGTGCCAGCAGGCCCGGGGTTCTGAACACTGAAGCTTTCTTT.

The V gene is TRBV7-9, the J gene TRBJ1-6, with TRBD1 identical over 9 bases. This CDR3 comprises 17 residues. Germline trimming cut 5 bases from V and 9 bases from J; bases unmatched to any gene: 14. CDR1 and CDR2 from the germline V gene are SEHNR and FQNEAQ (reference sequence). CDR3 sequence: CASSPFSGQGKGSPLHF. DNA for the CDR3: TGTGCCAGCAGCCCATTCTCGGGACAGGGAAAAGGTTCACCCCTCCACTTT.

The V call is TRBV19, the J call TRBJ2-7; TRBD1 matches at 7 bases. V lost 7 bases to trimming and J lost 1 base; unmatched junction nucleotides: 7. Germline loops: CDR1 LNHDA, CDR2 SQIVND (reference sequence). The CDR3 length is 14 residues. This chain's CDR3 is CASTDREGSYEQYF. CDR3 DNA sequence: TGTGCCAGTACCGACAGGGAAGGTTCCTACGAGCAGTACTTC.

The J gene is TRBJ2-1, the V gene TRBV6-6, with 7 nucleotides matching TRBD2. The germline CDR1 and CDR2 sequences are MNHNY and SVGAGI (reference sequence). The CDR3 contains 12 residues. V dropped 5 bases and J dropped 13; count of bases not matched to a gene: 8. The CDR3: CASSLQAGQQFF. The DNA for the CDR3 is TGTGCCAGCAGTCTCCAAGCGGGGCAACAGTTCTTC.

This clone appeared once. V is TRBV5-6 and J is TRBJ1-2; 8 bases align to TRBD1. V shed 0 bases and J 7 bases; nucleotides not matched to a gene: 5. Germline CDR1 and CDR2: SGHDT and YYEEEE. The CDR3 spans 14 residues. The DNA of the CDR3 is TGTGCCAGCAGCTTGGCCCAGGGGGCGCTTGGCTACACCTTC. Its protein is CASSLAQGALGYTF. Based on the CDR3 plus reference TRBV5-6 and TRBJ1-2, the full variable domain is DAGVTQSPTHLIKTRGQQVTLRCSPKSGHDTVSWYQQALGQGPQFIFQYYEEEERQRGNFPDRFSGHQFPNYSSELNVNALLLGDSALYLCASSLAQGALGYTFGSGTRLTVV.

This chain links TRBV15 with TRBJ1-5; a weak D match, TRBD1 (5 bases). The CDR3 runs to 14 residues. Germline assignment: CDR1 LNHNV and CDR2 YYDKDF (reference sequence). Between the trimmed V and J ends, which lost 3 bases and 4 bases, there was a span of 10 bases. The CDR3 sequence is CATSRTANNQPQHF. The CDR3 region has the DNA TGTGCCACCAGCAGGACAGCTAATAATCAGCCCCAGCATTTT.

CDR3 loop: CASSSALDEQFF. CDR3 coding DNA: TGTGCCAGCAGCTCAGCCCTTGATGAGCAGTTCTTC. The rearrangement joins TRBV7-9 to TRBJ2-1; no definite D call. This CDR3 contains 12 residues. Germline CDR1 SEHNR, CDR2 FQNEAQ (reference sequence). Trimming removed 4 bases at V and 8 bases at J, with 9 bases between.